These 21 T cell receptor beta chains came from one sample sequenced in a study of OX40 agonist ivuxolimab in advanced cancers. Library construction relied on the immunoSEQ multiplex PCR assay. Held by TCRdb, this immuneACCESS table contains in-frame sequences only and omits some clones. Under half of the omission traces to an unresolved V gene where checked; the cause of the rest is unknown. The sample data list about 93,000 clones, and 85% to 95% of these were observed just once. The top ten clones comprise over 2% of the sample. The sequenced sample was CD4+ or CD8+ T cells sorted from blood, obtained in a trial of the OX40 agonist ivuxolimab. Receptors were obtained from an adult with an advanced solid tumor such as melanoma, head and neck, liver or kidney cancer.

The chain recombines TRBV28 with TRBJ1-4, with D uncertain. This CDR3 contains 15 residues. V dropped 4 bases and J dropped 0 bases, with 9 bases sitting between them. Germline-derived CDR1 and CDR2 are MDHEN and SYDVKM. This chain's CDR3 is CASSSSQATNEKLFF. In DNA form, the CDR3 reads TGTGCCAGCAGTTCATCCCAAGCAACTAATGAAAAACTGTTTTTT.

This sequence joins TRBV4-1 and TRBJ2-7; a weak D match, TRBD2 (6 bases). V dropped 0 bases and J dropped 4 bases, with 7 bases sitting between them. Per the germline V gene, CDR1 is MGHRA and CDR2 is YSYEKL. This CDR3 has 13 amino acids. CDR3 protein: CASSQDRGYEQYF. The DNA for the CDR3 is TGCGCCAGCAGCCAAGATCGGGGGTACGAGCAGTACTTC.

The chain combines TRBV15 with TRBJ1-4; a weak D match, TRBD1 (6 bases). V gave up 5 bases and J gave up 5 bases, with 21 bases separating them. Looked up from germline, CDR1 is LNHNV and CDR2 is YYDKDF (reference sequence). The CDR3 spans 17 residues. This CDR3 is CATSVKFRDTTNEKLFF. CDR3 DNA sequence: TGTGCCACCAGCGTAAAATTCCGGGACACCACAAATGAAAAACTGTTTTTT. Together with reference TRBV15 and TRBJ1-4, the CDR3 gives the full variable domain: DAMVIQNPRYQVTQFGKPVTLSCSQTLNHNVMYWYQQKSSQAPKLLFHYYDKDFNNEADTPDNFQSRRPNTSFCFLDIRSPGLGDTAMYLCATSVKFRDTTNEKLFFGSGTQLSVL.

The chain employs TRBV11-2 and TRBJ2-5; 8 bases fit TRBD2. V shed 1 base and J 2 bases; nucleotides not matched to a gene: 3. This CDR3 has 15 residues. The germline V gene has CDR1 SGHAT and CDR2 FQNNGV. CDR3 region: CASSLVPSGQETQYF. CDR3 DNA sequence: TGTGCCAGCAGCTTAGTGCCTAGCGGGCAAGAGACCCAGTACTTC.

This rearrangement joins TRBV4-1 to TRBJ2-1; D uncertain. CDR1 is MGHRA, CDR2 YSYEKL, per germline. The CDR3 contains 16 residues. V was trimmed by 6 bases and J by 6 bases, leaving 21 bases between them. The CDR3 region is CASSRLLEVLGNEQFF. In DNA, the CDR3 is TGCGCCAGCAGTAGGTTACTCGAGGTGCTGGGCAATGAGCAGTTCTTC.

The V and J genes are TRBV11-2 and TRBJ1-5, with 8 bases matching TRBD1. V shed 3 bases, J shed 7 bases, and the junction held 8 bases outside the gene matches. This CDR3 contains 15 residues. Germline-derived CDR1 and CDR2 are SGHAT and FQNNGV. CDR3 in DNA: TGTGCCAGCAGCTTTCAGGGGGCGCTGGGGCAGCCCCAGCATTTT. This sequence encodes CASSFQGALGQPQHF. The whole variable domain, filled in from reference TRBV11-2 and TRBJ1-5, reads EAGVAQSPRYKIIEKRQSVAFWCNPISGHATLYWYQQILGQGPKLLIQFQNNGVVDDSQLPKDRFSAERLKGVDSTLKIQPAKLEDSAVYLCASSFQGALGQPQHFGDGTRLSIL.

The gene calls are TRBV4-1 and TRBJ1-4; D is perhaps TRBD1 (5 bases). The CDR3 runs to 15 residues. Germline CDR1 is MGHRA and CDR2 is YSYEKL. Deletions cut 0 bases from V and 2 bases from J, with 7 bases between. CDR3 in amino acids: CASSQDAGTNEKLFF. CDR3 coding DNA: TGCGCCAGCAGCCAAGATGCAGGGACTAATGAAAAACTGTTTTTT.

The genes are TRBV7-6 and TRBJ2-2, with a tentative D call TRBD1 (5 bases). This CDR3 is 16 amino acids long. The germline V gene encodes CDR1 SGHVS and CDR2 FNYEAQ. V was shortened by 2 bases and J by 0 bases, with 10 bases between the two germline ends. The CDR3 DNA reads as TGTGCCAGCAGCTTATATGGGGCCGCGAACACCGGGGAGCTGTTTTTT. It yields the protein CASSLYGAANTGELFF.

The CDR3 nucleotides are TGTGCCAGCAGCCCCCTACCCGGTACACCCTATGGCTACACCTTC. Translating gives CASSPLPGTPYGYTF. The chain is built from TRBV7-2 and TRBJ1-2; D is ambiguous. Germline V gene data show CDR1 as SGHTA and CDR2 as FQGNSA. V was clipped by 5 bases and J by 4 bases, with 17 bases between them. The CDR3 consists of 15 residues.

The chain has TRBV11-2 and TRBJ1-1; no reliable D call. V shed 5 bases and J shed 2 bases, with 9 bases lying between them. Germline loops: CDR1 SGHAT, CDR2 FQNNGV. The CDR3 covers 13 residues. CDR3 region: CASSHDTNTEAFF. CDR3 DNA sequence: TGTGCCAGCAGCCATGACACAAACACTGAAGCTTTCTTT.

V usage is TRBV6-1 and J usage is TRBJ1-5; D gene uncertain. In germline, CDR1 is MNHNS, CDR2 SASEGT. The CDR3 spans 12 residues. Trimming took off 7 bases at V and 5 bases at J, with 9 bases between the two ends. Written as DNA, the CDR3 is TGTGCCAGCACCCGGGATTATCAGCCCCAGCATTTT. Protein: CASTRDYQPQHF.

The chain joins TRBV13 to TRBJ2-2; 14 bases align to TRBD2. The CDR3 spans 16 residues. Germline values: CDR1 PRHDT, CDR2 FYEKMQ (reference sequence). The trim removed 5 bases at V and 5 bases at J, leaving 4 bases unmatched. The CDR3 protein is CASSLRTSGGTGELFF. The CDR3 coding sequence is TGTGCCAGCAGCCTTCGGACTAGCGGGGGGACCGGGGAGCTGTTTTTT.

The V call is TRBV30, the J call TRBJ2-1, with D possibly TRBD1 on 6 matching bases. V lost 1 base and J 8 bases, leaving 24 bases between the germline ends. Germline lookup yields CDR1 GTSNPN and CDR2 SVGIG (reference sequence). The CDR3 is 17 residues long. CDR3 nucleotides: TGTGCCTGGAGTGCCGGGGACAACTACAATGATTTTCATGAGCAGTTCTTC. Translation: CAWSAGDNYNDFHEQFF.

The chain combines TRBV7-9 with TRBJ2-1; 8 bases are shared with TRBD2. Germline loops: CDR1 SEHNR, CDR2 FQNEAQ (reference sequence). The CDR3 runs 12 residues. Unmatched junction bases numbered 6, after V lost 11 bases and J lost 6 bases. The CDR3 spells CAEVSGSNEQFF. For the CDR3, the DNA is TGTGCCGAGGTCAGCGGGAGCAATGAGCAGTTCTTC.

The V and J genes are TRBV14 and TRBJ2-7; 13 nucleotides line up with TRBD2. The CDR3 runs 17 residues. J gave up 1 base and V 4 bases, and 7 bases lay outside the gene matches. Germline V lookup: CDR1 SGHDN, CDR2 FVKESK. This CDR3 reads CASSPGLAGQSSYEQYF. In nucleotides, the CDR3 is TGTGCCAGCAGCCCGGGACTAGCGGGACAGTCTTCCTACGAGCAGTACTTC.

The count of this clone is one. The chain links TRBV7-9 to TRBJ2-2; no firm D call. Trimming took 7 bases from V and 2 from J, leaving 20 bases between them. CDR3 length: 17 residues. Germline CDR1 reads SEHNR; CDR2 reads FQNEAQ (reference sequence). CDR3 region: CASNAPSDGANTGELFF. The CDR3 bases are TGTGCCAGCAACGCCCCATCGGATGGAGCTAACACCGGGGAGCTGTTTTTT.

This clone was found once. This sequence joins TRBV7-9 and TRBJ2-1; D is possibly TRBD1 (5 bases). The CDR3 is made up of 11 amino acids. Per the germline V gene, CDR1 is SEHNR and CDR2 is FQNEAQ (reference sequence). Trimming took 7 bases from V and 10 from J, leaving 11 bases between them. The CDR3 sequence is CASTQDREQFF. The CDR3 DNA is TGTGCCAGCACCCAAGACAGAGAGCAGTTCTTC.

This chain joins TRBV19 and TRBJ2-5; tentatively, D is TRBD1 (5 bases). Germline V gene sequence: CDR1 LNHDA, CDR2 SQIVND (reference sequence). This CDR3 is 13 amino acids long. Trimming removed 3 bases at V and 5 bases at J, with 10 bases between. CDR3 sequence: CASSISGMETQYF. Here the CDR3 DNA reads TGTGCCAGTAGTATCTCAGGGATGGAGACCCAGTACTTC.

The chain has TRBV29-1 and TRBJ2-1, with D unclear. Trimming shortened V by 4 bases and J by 5 bases, and 6 bases separated the two germline ends. The CDR3 covers 11 residues. CDR1 SQVTM and CDR2 ANQGSEA come from the germline V gene. CDR3 nucleotides: TGCAGCGTTGTGGCGGACAATGAGCAGTTCTTC. Protein product: CSVVADNEQFF.

The rearrangement uses TRBV5-4 and TRBJ1-1, with 7 bases aligning to TRBD1. The CDR3 runs to 12 residues. V lost 4 bases to trimming and J lost 8 bases; unmatched junction nucleotides: 5. Germline V CDR1 and CDR2: SGHNT, YYREEE (reference sequence). This CDR3 reads CASSPGGREAFF. Written as DNA, the CDR3 is TGTGCCAGCAGCCCAGGGGGGAGGGAAGCTTTCTTT.

The J gene is TRBJ2-3, the V gene TRBV28; D remains unclear. In germline, CDR1 is MDHEN, CDR2 SYDVKM. Trimming removed 1 base at V and 4 bases at J, with 12 bases between. CDR3 length: 15 amino acids. The CDR3 region has the DNA TGTGCCAGCAGTTTATTGGCGTGGGCCCCAGATACGCAGTATTTT. Amino acid sequence: CASSLLAWAPDTQYF.